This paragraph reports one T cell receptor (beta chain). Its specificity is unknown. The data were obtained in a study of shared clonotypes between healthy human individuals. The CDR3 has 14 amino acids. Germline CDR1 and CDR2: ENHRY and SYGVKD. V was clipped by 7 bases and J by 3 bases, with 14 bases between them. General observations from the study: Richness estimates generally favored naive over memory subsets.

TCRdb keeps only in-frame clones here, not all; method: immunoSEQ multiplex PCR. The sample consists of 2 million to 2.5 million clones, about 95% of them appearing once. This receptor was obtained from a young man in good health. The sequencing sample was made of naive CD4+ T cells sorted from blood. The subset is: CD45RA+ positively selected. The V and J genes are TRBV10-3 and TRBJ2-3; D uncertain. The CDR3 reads CAIMGPSETDTQYF. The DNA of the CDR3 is TGTGCCATCATGGGCCCCTCCGAGACAGATACGCAGTATTTT.